These 11 T cell receptor beta chains were all obtained from the same sample, sequenced in a study of blood T cells in healthy people across ages (dated by TCRdb to 2013 to 2016). Receptors were amplified or captured by 5' RACE. Reads for this sample came from an Illumina HiSeq 2500. A second about 7 to 12 cycle PCR used a sample-barcoded 5' primer and a J-beta primer mix. TCRdb took the public reads, trimmed them with fastp at Q25, ran MiXCR for clone calling and kept in-frame beta chains. Every distinct CDR3 protein forms one entry, paired with its most common genes and DNA. The sample includes about 1 million distinct CDR3 sequences, with around 25% observed a single time. Of the sample, less than 0.85% is held by the ten largest clones. The same sample was also used in a study of T cells of mothers and their children.

The source material was blood. These receptors were obtained from a girl aged 2-10 years in good health.

This clonotype occurred a few times. This chain links TRBV7-2 with TRBJ2-5; D is ambiguous. The tail of the sequence fits TRBJ2-1 better, so the J call may be wrong. Germline V gene lookup returns CDR1 SGHTA and CDR2 FQGNSA. This CDR3 region has 13 residues. The CDR3 is CASSPVGPGEQFF. In DNA form, the CDR3 reads TGTGCCAGCAGCCCTGTAGGGCCGGGTGAGCAGTTCTTC.

V is TRBV20-1 and J is TRBJ2-4; 9 bases line up with TRBD1. Germline V CDR1 and CDR2: DFQATT, SNEGSKA (reference sequence). V trimming: 6 bases; J trimming: 8 bases; junction bases outside the gene matches: 11. CDR3 length: 14 amino acids. CDR3 region: CSAPSGTGMDIQYF. The DNA for the CDR3 is TGCAGTGCCCCTTCCGGGACAGGGATGGACATTCAGTACTTC.

V usage is TRBV7-9 and J usage is TRBJ2-1; D is unclear. The J call may be in error: the DNA end matches TRBJ2-5 better. The germline V gene encodes CDR1 SEHNR and CDR2 FQNEAQ (reference sequence). This CDR3 has 14 residues. This CDR3 reads CASSLAMDQETQYF. The DNA for the CDR3 is TGTGCCAGCAGCTTAGCGATGGATCAAGAGACCCAGTACTTC.

The chain employs TRBV27 and TRBJ2-5; D possibly uses TRBD1 or TRBD2 (5 bases each). The DNA end favors TRBJ2-7, so the J call may be wrong. Germline loops: CDR1 MNHEY, CDR2 SMNVEV (reference sequence). This CDR3 is 16 amino acids long. Here the CDR3 DNA reads TGTGCCAGCAGTTTCCTCGGGACCGGAGTCAACTACGAGCAGTACTTC. It translates to CASSFLGTGVNYEQYF.

This rearrangement joins TRBV29-1 to TRBJ2-1; 8 bases agree with TRBD1. The V gene end was trimmed by 7 bases and the J gene end by 7 bases; junction bases not matched to a gene: 9. The CDR3 has 13 amino acids. Germline V gives CDR1 SQVTM, CDR2 ANQGSEA. For the CDR3, the DNA is TGCAGCGCCCGCGGACAGGGCCTAAATGAGCAGTTCTTC. Amino acid sequence: CSARGQGLNEQFF.

This clonotype was observed a few times. The J gene is TRBJ2-3, the V gene TRBV3-1, with D tentatively TRBD2 (6 bases). Trimming pared 3 bases from V and 0 bases from J, leaving 10 bases between. CDR3 length: 15 amino acids. Germline V gene sequence: CDR1 LGHDT, CDR2 YNNKEL (reference sequence). The CDR3 loop is CASSQGTRSTDTQYF. In DNA form, the CDR3 reads TGTGCCAGCAGCCAGGGGACTCGGAGCACAGATACGCAGTATTTT.

Concerning this clonotype itself: Germline is not matched at one junction end, which may reflect a read error. The V and J genes are TRBV29-1 and TRBJ1-3, with D possibly TRBD1 on 6 matching bases. The germline V gene has CDR1 SQVTM and CDR2 ANQGSEA. The CDR3 has 12 residues. The CDR3 protein is CSGETLGGTIYF. The CDR3 DNA reads TGCAGCGGTGAAACTCTAGGGGGGACCATATATTTT.

This clonotype came up once. V gene TRBV6-2 or TRBV6-3 combines with J gene TRBJ1-1; perhaps TRBD1 as D (5 bases). Trimming removed 7 bases at V and 5 bases at J, with 14 bases between. The CDR3 has 13 residues. Looked up from germline, CDR1 is MNHEY and CDR2 is SVGEGT. CDR3 nucleotides: TGTGCCAGCAATGCGGGGGGGAGGACTGAAGCTTTCTTT. It yields the protein CASNAGGRTEAFF.

The sample holds many counts of this clonotype. The chain couples TRBV11-1 to TRBJ2-7; TRBD2 aligns across 8 bases. Germline CDR1 is SGHAT and CDR2 is FQDESV (reference sequence). The CDR3 contains 15 residues. Trimming at V came to 2 bases and at J to 5 bases, leaving 8 bases not matched to a gene. The CDR3 DNA is TGTGCCAGCAGCTTATTCCAGCGGGAGATAAACGAGCAGTACTTC. Translation gives CASSLFQREINEQYF. Based on the CDR3 plus reference TRBV11-1 and TRBJ2-7, the full variable domain is EAEVAQSPRYKITEKSQAVAFWCDPISGHATLYWYRQILGQGPELLVQFQDESVVDDSQLPKDRFSAERLKGVDSTLKIQPAELGDSAMYLCASSLFQREINEQYFGPGTRLTVT.

This clonotype was counted between two and nine times. This chain connects TRBV21-1 to TRBJ2-2; the table gives TRBD1 as D, unverified against the DNA. TRBV21-1 is marked as a pseudogene. The length of the CDR3 is 16 residues. The CDR3: CASSSRQGANTGELFF. Written as DNA, the CDR3 is TGTGCCAGCAGCTCCCGACAGGGGGCGAACACCGGGGAGCTGTTTTTT.

The chain combines TRBV20-1 with TRBJ1-2, with D possibly matching TRBD1 (5 bases). Germline lookup yields CDR1 DFQATT and CDR2 SNEGSKA (reference sequence). The CDR3 runs 13 residues. The V and J ends lost 1 base and 4 bases respectively, with 10 bases between them. In DNA, the CDR3 is TGCAGTGCTAGAGTTGACAGTCTCTATGGCTACACCTTC. Translation gives CSARVDSLYGYTF.